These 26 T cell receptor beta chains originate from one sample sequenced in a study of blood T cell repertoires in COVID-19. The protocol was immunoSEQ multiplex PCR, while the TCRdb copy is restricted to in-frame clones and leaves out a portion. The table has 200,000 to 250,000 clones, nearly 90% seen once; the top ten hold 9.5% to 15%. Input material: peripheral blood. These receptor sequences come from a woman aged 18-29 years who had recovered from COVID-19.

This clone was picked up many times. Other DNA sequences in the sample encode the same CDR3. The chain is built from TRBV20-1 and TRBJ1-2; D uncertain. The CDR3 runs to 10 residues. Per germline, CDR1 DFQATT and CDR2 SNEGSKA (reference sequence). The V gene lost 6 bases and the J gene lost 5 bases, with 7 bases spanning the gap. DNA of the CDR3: TGCAGTGCAACGGGTTATGGCTACACCTTC. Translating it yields CSATGYGYTF.

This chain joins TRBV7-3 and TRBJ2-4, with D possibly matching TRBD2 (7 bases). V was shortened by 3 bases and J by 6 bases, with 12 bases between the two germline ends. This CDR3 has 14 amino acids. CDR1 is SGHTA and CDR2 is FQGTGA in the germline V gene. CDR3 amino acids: CASSLGGPANIQYF. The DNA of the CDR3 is TGTGCCAGCAGCTTGGGGGGGCCAGCAAACATTCAGTACTTC.

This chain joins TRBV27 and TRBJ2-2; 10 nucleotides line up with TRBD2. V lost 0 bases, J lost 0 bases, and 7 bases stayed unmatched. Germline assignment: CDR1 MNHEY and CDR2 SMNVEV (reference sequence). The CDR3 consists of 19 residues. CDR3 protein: CASSLSIAGLAANTGELFF. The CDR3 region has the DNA TGTGCCAGCAGTTTATCGATCGCAGGACTAGCGGCGAACACCGGGGAGCTGTTTTTT.

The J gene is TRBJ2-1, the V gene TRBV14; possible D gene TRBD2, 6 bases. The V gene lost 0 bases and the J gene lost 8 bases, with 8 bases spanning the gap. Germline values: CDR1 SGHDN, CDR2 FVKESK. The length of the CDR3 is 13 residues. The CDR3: CASSQDTGDEQFF. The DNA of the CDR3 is TGTGCCAGCAGCCAAGATACGGGGGATGAGCAGTTCTTC.

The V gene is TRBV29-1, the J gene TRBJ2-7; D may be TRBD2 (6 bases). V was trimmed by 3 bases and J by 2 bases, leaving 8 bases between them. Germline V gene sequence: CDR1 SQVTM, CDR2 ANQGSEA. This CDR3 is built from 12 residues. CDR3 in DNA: TGCAGCGTTGAGAGGGAGGCCTACGAGCAGTACTTC. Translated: CSVEREAYEQYF.

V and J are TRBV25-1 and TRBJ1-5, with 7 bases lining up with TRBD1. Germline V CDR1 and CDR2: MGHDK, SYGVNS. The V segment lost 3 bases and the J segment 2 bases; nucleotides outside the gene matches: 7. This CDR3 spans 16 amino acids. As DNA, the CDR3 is TGTGCCAGCAGTGACTCAGACAGGGCCGGCAATCAGCCCCAGCATTTT. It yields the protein CASSDSDRAGNQPQHF. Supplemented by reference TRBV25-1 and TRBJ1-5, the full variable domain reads EADIYQTPRYLVIGTGKKITLECSQTMGHDKMYWYQQDPGMELHLIHYSYGVNSTEKGDLSSESTVSRIRTEHFPLTLESARPSHTSQYLCASSDSDRAGNQPQHFGDGTRLSIL.

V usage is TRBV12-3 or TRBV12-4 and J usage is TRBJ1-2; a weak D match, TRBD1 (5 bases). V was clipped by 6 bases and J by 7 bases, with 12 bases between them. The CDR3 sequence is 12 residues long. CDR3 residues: CASSAPGFGYTF. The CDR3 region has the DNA TGTGCCAGCAGCGCCCCAGGGTTTGGCTACACCTTC.

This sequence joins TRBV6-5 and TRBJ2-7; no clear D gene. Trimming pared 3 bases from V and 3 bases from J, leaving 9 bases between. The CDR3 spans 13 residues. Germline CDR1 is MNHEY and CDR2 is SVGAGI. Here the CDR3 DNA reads TGTGCCAGCAGTTATGATAGACACTACGAGCAGTACTTC. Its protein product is CASSYDRHYEQYF.

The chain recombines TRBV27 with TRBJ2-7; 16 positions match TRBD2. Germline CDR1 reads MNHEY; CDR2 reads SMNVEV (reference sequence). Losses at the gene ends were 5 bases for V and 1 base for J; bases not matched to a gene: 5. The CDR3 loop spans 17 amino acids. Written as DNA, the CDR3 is TGTGCCAGCAGTCCGGGACTAGCGGGAGGGACGTCCTACGAGCAGTACTTC. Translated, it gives CASSPGLAGGTSYEQYF.

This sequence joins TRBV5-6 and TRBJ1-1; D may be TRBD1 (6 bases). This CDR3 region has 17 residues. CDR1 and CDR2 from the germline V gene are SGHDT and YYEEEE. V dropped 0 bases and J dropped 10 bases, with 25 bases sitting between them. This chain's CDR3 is CASSLALRGRRGSGAFF. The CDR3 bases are TGTGCCAGCAGCTTGGCCCTCAGGGGCCGCCGGGGTAGTGGAGCTTTCTTT.

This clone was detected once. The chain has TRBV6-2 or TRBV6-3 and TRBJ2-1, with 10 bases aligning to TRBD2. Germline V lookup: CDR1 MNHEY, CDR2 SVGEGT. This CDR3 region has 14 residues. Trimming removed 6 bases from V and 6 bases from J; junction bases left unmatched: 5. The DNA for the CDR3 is TGTGCCAGCAGCTCTACTAGCGGGATCAATGAGCAGTTCTTC. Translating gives CASSSTSGINEQFF.

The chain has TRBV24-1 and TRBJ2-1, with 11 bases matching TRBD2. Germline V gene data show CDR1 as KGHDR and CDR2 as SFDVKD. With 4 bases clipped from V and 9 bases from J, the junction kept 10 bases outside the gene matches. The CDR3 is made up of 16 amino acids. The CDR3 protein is CATSELLSGRAGEQFF. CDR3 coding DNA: TGTGCCACCAGTGAGCTCCTTAGCGGGAGGGCCGGTGAGCAGTTCTTC.

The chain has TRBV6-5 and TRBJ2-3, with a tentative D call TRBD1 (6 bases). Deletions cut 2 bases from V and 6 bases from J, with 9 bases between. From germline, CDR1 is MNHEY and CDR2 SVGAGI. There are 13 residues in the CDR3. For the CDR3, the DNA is TGTGCCAGCAGTTACCGCGACAGGGATACGCAGTATTTT. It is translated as CASSYRDRDTQYF.

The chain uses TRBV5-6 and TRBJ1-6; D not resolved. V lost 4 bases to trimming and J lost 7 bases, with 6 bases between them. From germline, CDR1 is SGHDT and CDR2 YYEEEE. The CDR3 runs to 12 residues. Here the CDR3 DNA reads TGTGCCAGCAGCGGAGGGAATTCACCCCTCCACTTT. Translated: CASSGGNSPLHF. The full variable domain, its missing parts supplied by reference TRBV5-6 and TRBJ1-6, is DAGVTQSPTHLIKTRGQQVTLRCSPKSGHDTVSWYQQALGQGPQFIFQYYEEEERQRGNFPDRFSGHQFPNYSSELNVNALLLGDSALYLCASSGGNSPLHFGNGTRLTVT.

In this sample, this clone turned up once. The CDR3 protein is CASSDIGDRSSYNSPLHF. CDR3 in DNA: TGTGCCAGCAGTGATATTGGGGACAGGAGCTCCTATAATTCACCCCTCCACTTT. The chain recombines TRBV2 with TRBJ1-6; 8 nucleotides align to TRBD1. CDR3 length: 18 residues. The V and J ends lost 3 bases and 0 bases, in that order; junction bases with no gene match: 7. The germline V gene has CDR1 SNHLY and CDR2 FYNNEI.

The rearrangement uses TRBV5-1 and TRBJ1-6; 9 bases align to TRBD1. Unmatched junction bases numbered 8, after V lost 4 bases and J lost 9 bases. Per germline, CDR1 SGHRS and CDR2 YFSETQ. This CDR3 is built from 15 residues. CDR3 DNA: TGCGCCAGCAGCCCGGGGGACAGGGAGGTTTCACCCCTCCACTTT. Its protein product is CASSPGDREVSPLHF.

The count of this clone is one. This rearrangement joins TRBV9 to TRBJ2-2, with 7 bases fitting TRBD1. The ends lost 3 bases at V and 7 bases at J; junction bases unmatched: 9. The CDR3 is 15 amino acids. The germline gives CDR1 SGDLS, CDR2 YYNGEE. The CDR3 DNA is TGTGCCAGCAGCGCCCGACAGGGAAAGATCGGGGAGCTGTTTTTT. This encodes CASSARQGKIGELFF. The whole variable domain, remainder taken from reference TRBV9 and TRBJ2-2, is DSGVTQTPKHLITATGQRVTLRCSPRSGDLSVYWYQQSLDQGLQFLIQYYNGEERAKGNILERFSAQQFPDLHSELNLSSLELGDSALYFCASSARQGKIGELFFGEGSRLTVL.

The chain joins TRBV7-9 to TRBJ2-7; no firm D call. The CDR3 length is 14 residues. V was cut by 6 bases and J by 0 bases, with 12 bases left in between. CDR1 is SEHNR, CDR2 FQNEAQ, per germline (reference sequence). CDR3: CASSTPESSYEQYF. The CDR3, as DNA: TGTGCCAGCAGTACGCCGGAGAGCTCCTACGAGCAGTACTTC. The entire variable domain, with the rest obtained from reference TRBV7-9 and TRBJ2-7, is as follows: DTGVSQNPRHKITKRGQNVTFRCDPISEHNRLYWYRQTLGQGPEFLTYFQNEAQLEKSRLLSDRFSAERPKGSFSTLEIQRTEQGDSAMYLCASSTPESSYEQYFGPGTRLTVT.

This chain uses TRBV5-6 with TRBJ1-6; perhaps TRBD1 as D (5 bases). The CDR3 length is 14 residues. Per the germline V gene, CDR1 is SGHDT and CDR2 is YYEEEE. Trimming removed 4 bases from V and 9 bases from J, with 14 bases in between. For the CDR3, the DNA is TGTGCCAGCAGCCTCCAGGGTAGAGTTTCACCCCTCCACTTT. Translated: CASSLQGRVSPLHF.

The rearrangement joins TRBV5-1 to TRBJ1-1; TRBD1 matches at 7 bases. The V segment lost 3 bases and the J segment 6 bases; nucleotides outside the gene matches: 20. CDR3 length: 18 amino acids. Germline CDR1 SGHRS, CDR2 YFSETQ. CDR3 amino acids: CASSYSSGTNSQGAEAFF. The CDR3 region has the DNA TGCGCCAGCAGCTACTCCTCCGGGACAAACAGTCAGGGGGCTGAAGCTTTCTTT.

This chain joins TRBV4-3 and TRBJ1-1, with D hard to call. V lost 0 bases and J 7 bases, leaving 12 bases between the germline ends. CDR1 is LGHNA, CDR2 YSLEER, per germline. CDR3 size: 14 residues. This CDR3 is CASSQDSVSFEAFF. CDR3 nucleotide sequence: TGCGCCAGCAGCCAAGATTCGGTTTCATTTGAAGCTTTCTTT.

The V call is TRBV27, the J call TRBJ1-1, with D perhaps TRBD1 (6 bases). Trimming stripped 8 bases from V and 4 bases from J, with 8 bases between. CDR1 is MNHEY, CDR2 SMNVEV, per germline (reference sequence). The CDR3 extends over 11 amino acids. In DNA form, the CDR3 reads TGTGCCAGCCAGACAGGCACTGAAGCTTTCTTT. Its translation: CASQTGTEAFF.

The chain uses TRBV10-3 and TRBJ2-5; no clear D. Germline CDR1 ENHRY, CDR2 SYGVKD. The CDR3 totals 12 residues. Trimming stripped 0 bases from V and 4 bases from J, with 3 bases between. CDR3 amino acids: CAISESRETQYF. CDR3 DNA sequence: TGTGCCATCAGTGAGTCCCGAGAGACCCAGTACTTC.

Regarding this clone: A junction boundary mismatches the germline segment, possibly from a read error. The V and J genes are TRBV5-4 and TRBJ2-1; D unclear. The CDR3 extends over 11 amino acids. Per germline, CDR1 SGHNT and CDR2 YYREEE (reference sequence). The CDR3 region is CASSSNNEQFF. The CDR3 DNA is TGTGCCAGCAGCTCCAACAATGAGCAGTTCTTC.

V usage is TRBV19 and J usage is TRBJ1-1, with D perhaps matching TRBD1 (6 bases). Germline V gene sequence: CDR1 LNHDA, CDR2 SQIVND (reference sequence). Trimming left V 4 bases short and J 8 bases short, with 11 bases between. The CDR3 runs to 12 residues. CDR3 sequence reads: CASSTLGGEAFF. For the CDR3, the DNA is TGTGCCAGTAGTACCCTTGGGGGCGAAGCTTTCTTT.

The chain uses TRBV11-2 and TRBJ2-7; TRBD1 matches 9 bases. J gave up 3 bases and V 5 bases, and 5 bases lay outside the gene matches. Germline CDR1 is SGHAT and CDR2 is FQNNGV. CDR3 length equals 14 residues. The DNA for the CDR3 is TGTGCCAGCAGCCCCCGGACAGGGGACTACGAGCAGTACTTC. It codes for CASSPRTGDYEQYF.